Each of the 5 T cell receptor beta chains below was sequenced from the same sample in a study of spatial heterogeneity in lung cancer. General observations from the study: Counts of expanded intratumoral alpha and beta TCRs tracked tumor mutation counts.

Their antigens are not known. TCRdb independently ran MiXCR on the 5' RACE reads; one entry per CDR3 protein. The repertoire holds about 4,000 distinct CDR3 sequences, with less than 14% as singletons. The sample's time point: sample taken at primary tumor resection. The sequencing used lung tumor tissue, collected at surgery. The source is a male donor with early-stage non-small cell lung cancer.

This clonotype is labeled medium-sized. The chain couples TRBV27 to TRBJ1-4; 10 nucleotides line up with TRBD1. V gave up 5 bases and J gave up 8 bases; unmatched junction bases: 8. Germline values: CDR1 MNHEY, CDR2 SMNVEV (reference sequence). The CDR3 totals 15 residues. CDR3 in amino acids: CASSPKTGGVEKLFF. The CDR3 region has the DNA TGTGCCAGCAGTCCTAAGACAGGGGGCGTAGAAAAACTGTTTTTT.

The V and J genes are TRBV29-1 and TRBJ2-2; no clear D. This CDR3 has 15 residues. The germline V and J ends were trimmed by 5 bases and 6 bases, with 19 bases remaining between them. Germline assignment: CDR1 SQVTM and CDR2 ANQGSEA. CDR3 sequence: CSVRTPGFGSGELFF. The DNA of the CDR3 is TGCAGCGTTCGTACCCCTGGATTCGGGTCCGGGGAGCTGTTTTTT.

This clonotype is medium-sized (0.01 to 0.1%) in the sample. The CDR3 loop reads CASTYTGIGEQYV. CDR3 in DNA: TGTGCCAGCACCTACACAGGGATAGGGGAGCAGTACGTC. The chain links TRBV6-1 to TRBJ2-7; a possible D gene is TRBD1 (6 bases). Trimming took 7 bases from V and 7 from J, leaving 17 bases between them. This CDR3 contains 13 residues. Germline V CDR1 and CDR2: MNHNS, SASEGT.

This clonotype was seen more than once but under ten times. The J gene is TRBJ2-1, the V gene TRBV7-2, with D perhaps matching TRBD1 or TRBD2 (5 bases each). The CDR3 has 17 residues. The germline V and J ends were trimmed by 2 bases and 2 bases, with 16 bases remaining between them. Germline assignment: CDR1 SGHTA and CDR2 FQGNSA. The CDR3 region is CASSLLLGPSAYNEQFF. The CDR3 DNA follows: TGTGCCAGCAGCTTATTACTGGGACCGTCCGCCTACAATGAGCAGTTCTTC.

This clonotype has only a few counts. The chain uses TRBV20-1 and TRBJ2-1, with D unresolved. This CDR3 is built from 11 residues. Germline CDR1 reads DFQATT; CDR2 reads SNEGSKA (reference sequence). V lost 7 bases to trimming and J lost 4 bases, with 8 bases between them. CDR3 in DNA: TGCAGTGTGTCGGTATACAATGAGCAGTTCTTC. Translation: CSVSVYNEQFF.